Each of the 22 T cell receptor beta chains below was sequenced from the same sample in a study of T cell repertoires in cytomegalovirus infection. One entry per CDR3 protein results from TCRdb running MiXCR on the reads. The sample holds approximately 500,000 distinct CDR3 sequences, 15% to 20% seen once. The sample consisted of CD8+ T cells from PBMCs. The receptors derive from a human donor in good health (CMV status not recorded). Some clones in this sample may be carry-over from other donors' samples.

This clonotype has only a few counts. The V call is TRBV6-5, the J call TRBJ2-1; TRBD2 agrees at 11 bases. Germline loops: CDR1 MNHEY, CDR2 SVGAGI. This CDR3 has 14 residues. Trimming at V came to 6 bases and at J to 5 bases, leaving 3 bases not matched to a gene. CDR3: CASRLAGANNEQFF. CDR3 bases: TGTGCCAGCAGACTAGCGGGGGCAAACAATGAGCAGTTCTTC.

This rearrangement joins TRBV24-1 to TRBJ2-5; either TRBD1 or TRBD2 may supply D (8 bases each). CDR1 is KGHDR, CDR2 SFDVKD, per germline. Between the trimmed V and J ends, which lost 4 bases and 3 bases, there was a span of 14 bases. CDR3 size: 15 residues. The DNA for the CDR3 is TGTGCCACCAGTGAGCGGGAGGACAGGGAAGAGACCCAGTACTTC. As protein: CATSEREDREETQYF.

This clonotype has a handful of counts. This chain uses TRBV6-1 with TRBJ2-5; 11 nucleotides align to TRBD2. The CDR3 is 18 residues long. CDR1 and CDR2 from the germline V gene are MNHNS and SASEGT. With V trimmed by 1 base and J by 0 bases, 7 bases remained unmatched. The CDR3 region is CASSEEGLAERYQETQYF. CDR3 sequence (DNA): TGTGCCAGCAGTGAAGAGGGACTAGCGGAGAGGTACCAAGAGACCCAGTACTTC.

Only a few counts were recorded for this clonotype. This chain connects TRBV6-4 to TRBJ1-5, with no clear D. Germline V gene data show CDR1 as MRHNA and CDR2 as SNTAGT. The CDR3 runs 18 residues. Trimming took 3 bases from V and 4 from J, leaving 22 bases between them. The CDR3 DNA is TGTGCCAGCAGTGATAATGGGGAAAGAGGGCGAAATAATCAGCCCCAGCATTTT. Its protein product is CASSDNGERGRNNQPQHF.

J is TRBJ2-4 and V is TRBV5-1; weak D call: TRBD1 (6 bases). Germline V gene lookup returns CDR1 SGHRS and CDR2 YFSETQ. This CDR3 contains 16 residues. Trimming cost V 0 bases and J 3 bases, with 13 bases left between them. The CDR3 protein is CASSLVAQGGKNIQYF. The CDR3 coding sequence is TGCGCCAGCAGCTTGGTGGCGCAAGGGGGCAAAAACATTCAGTACTTC.

This clonotype turned up a few times. This rearrangement joins TRBV5-5 to TRBJ2-1; D is unresolved. This CDR3 region has 12 residues. Per the germline V gene, CDR1 is SGHKS and CDR2 is YYEKEE (reference sequence). V dropped 0 bases and J dropped 10 bases, with 8 bases sitting between them. The CDR3 bases are TGTGCCAGCAGCTTGGATCGCCAGGAGCAGTTCTTC. Translating gives CASSLDRQEQFF.

This clonotype occurred a few times. The rearrangement uses TRBV7-9 and TRBJ1-2, with 9 bases fitting TRBD1. This CDR3 has 15 residues. Germline V CDR1 and CDR2: SEHNR, FQNEAQ (reference sequence). The V gene end was trimmed by 5 bases and the J gene end by 4 bases; junction bases not matched to a gene: 8. This CDR3 reads CASSDGTGIPYGYTF. The CDR3 DNA follows: TGTGCCAGCAGCGACGGGACAGGGATCCCCTATGGCTACACCTTC. Combining the CDR3 with reference TRBV7-9 and TRBJ1-2 gives the whole variable domain DTGVSQNPRHKITKRGQNVTFRCDPISEHNRLYWYRQTLGQGPEFLTYFQNEAQLEKSRLLSDRFSAERPKGSFSTLEIQRTEQGDSAMYLCASSDGTGIPYGYTFGSGTRLTVV.

The gene calls are TRBV20-1 and TRBJ1-5; TRBD1 agrees at 8 bases. The CDR3 runs to 14 residues. V shed 3 bases and J 6 bases; nucleotides not matched to a gene: 7. Germline loops: CDR1 DFQATT, CDR2 SNEGSKA (reference sequence). The CDR3 DNA follows: TGCAGTGCTAGCGTCGACAGGGGCGCTCAGCCCCAGCATTTT. It codes for CSASVDRGAQPQHF.

As for this clonotype: Possible read error: a much larger clone is one base away. This chain uses TRBV11-2 with TRBJ2-3; D gene ambiguous. The ends were cut back, 7 bases at V and 5 bases at J, with 7 bases in the middle. The CDR3 totals 11 residues. Germline V CDR1 and CDR2: SGHAT, FQNNGV. The DNA of the CDR3 is TGTGCCAGCATCTCGGGAGATACGCAGTATTTT. Translation gives CASISGDTQYF.

This clonotype was seen only once. This chain links TRBV7-9 with TRBJ2-5; TRBD2 aligns across 10 bases. Trimming at V came to 5 bases and at J to 2 bases, leaving 5 bases not matched to a gene. This CDR3 has 15 residues. The germline CDR1 and CDR2 sequences are SEHNR and FQNEAQ (reference sequence). CDR3 region: CASSELAGRQETQYF. In DNA form, the CDR3 reads TGTGCCAGCAGCGAACTAGCGGGGAGGCAAGAGACCCAGTACTTC.

This sequence joins TRBV3-1 and TRBJ1-1; D gene ambiguous. CDR3 length equals 15 residues. V dropped 4 bases and J dropped 1 base, with 13 bases sitting between them. The germline CDR1 and CDR2 sequences are LGHDT and YNNKEL (reference sequence). CDR3 sequence reads: CASSPPMATNTEAFF. CDR3 bases: TGTGCCAGCAGCCCCCCGATGGCAACGAACACTGAAGCTTTCTTT.

This clonotype was found many times. V and J are TRBV4-2 and TRBJ1-1; no clear D gene. CDR3 length: 13 residues. Germline-derived CDR1 and CDR2 are LGHNA and YNFKEQ. V was pared by 2 bases and J by 0 bases, with 4 bases between. The CDR3 is CASSQTMNTEAFF. In DNA form, the CDR3 reads TGTGCCAGCAGCCAAACCATGAACACTGAAGCTTTCTTT.

This clonotype was seen a few times. The CDR3 DNA is TGCAGCGTTGCCCCAATTAGGGACAGGGTGAATAATGAGCAGTTCTTC. Protein: CSVAPIRDRVNNEQFF. The chain joins TRBV29-1 to TRBJ2-1; the match to TRBD1 covers 9 bases. J gave up 7 bases and V 4 bases, and 14 bases lay outside the gene matches. This CDR3 has 16 residues. CDR1 and CDR2 from the germline V gene are SQVTM and ANQGSEA.

A word on this clonotype: A read error may be the cause here, since a much bigger clone is one base away. This chain links TRBV12-3 or TRBV12-4 with TRBJ1-2; no clear D. V lost 4 bases and J lost 9, with 18 bases in between. This CDR3 contains 14 residues. CDR3 amino acids: CASSSQVYLFSYTF. The CDR3 coding sequence is TGTGCCAGCAGTTCCCAGGTGTACTTATTTAGCTACACCTTC.

This clonotype was seen only a few times. The chain couples TRBV20-1 to TRBJ2-7; maybe TRBD1 (6 bases). The CDR3 spans 15 residues. The germline V gene encodes CDR1 DFQATT and CDR2 SNEGSKA (reference sequence). V was trimmed by 6 bases and J by 2 bases, leaving 20 bases between them. CDR3 loop: CSARVLAGDPYEQYF. The CDR3 DNA reads as TGCAGTGCAAGGGTCCTAGCAGGGGACCCCTACGAGCAGTACTTC.

The V call is TRBV3-1, the J call TRBJ2-6; a possible D gene is TRBD1 (6 bases). The germline V and J ends were trimmed by 3 bases and 2 bases, with 8 bases remaining between them. Germline values: CDR1 LGHDT, CDR2 YNNKEL (reference sequence). This CDR3 has 15 amino acids. The CDR3 region is CASSQGAPGANVLTF. DNA for the CDR3: TGTGCCAGCAGCCAGGGGGCCCCTGGGGCCAACGTCCTGACTTTC.

This clonotype has a handful of counts. The chain employs TRBV5-5 and TRBJ1-5, with TRBD1 identical over 11 bases. CDR1 and CDR2 from the germline V gene are SGHKS and YYEKEE (reference sequence). Trimming removed 2 bases from V and 5 bases from J; junction bases left unmatched: 9. This CDR3 is 17 amino acids long. The CDR3 DNA follows: TGTGCCAGCAGCTTAGGGACAGGGGGTTTTAGAGATCAGCCCCAGCATTTT. As protein: CASSLGTGGFRDQPQHF.

With regard to this clonotype: Since a much larger clone is just one base distant, this may be a read error. The chain employs TRBV7-9 and TRBJ2-3, with D unclear. The CDR3 length is 11 residues. Germline loops: CDR1 SEHNR, CDR2 FQNEAQ (reference sequence). Here the CDR3 DNA reads TGTGCCAGCCCTTACCCAGATATGCAGTATTTT. Amino acids: CASPYPDMQYF. Based on the CDR3 plus reference TRBV7-9 and TRBJ2-3, the full variable domain is DTGVSQNPRHKITKRGQNVTFRCDPISEHNRLYWYRQTLGQGPEFLTYFQNEAQLEKSRLLSDRFSAERPKGSFSTLEIQRTEQGDSAMYLCASPYPDMQYFGPGTRLTVL.

The chain links TRBV28 to TRBJ1-1; D is possibly TRBD1 (5 bases). Germline V gene sequence: CDR1 MDHEN, CDR2 SYDVKM. Trimming removed 4 bases from V and 3 bases from J, with 12 bases in between. This CDR3 has 14 amino acids. Here the CDR3 reads CASSSEGRDTEAFF. In nucleotides, the CDR3 is TGTGCCAGCAGTTCTGAGGGGAGGGACACTGAAGCTTTCTTT. The whole variable domain, remainder taken from reference TRBV28 and TRBJ1-1, is DVKVTQSSRYLVKRTGEKVFLECVQDMDHENMFWYRQDPGLGLRLIYFSYDVKMKEKGDIPEGYSVSREKKERFSLILESASTNQTSMYLCASSSEGRDTEAFFGQGTRLTVV.

A few counts support this clonotype. The chain employs TRBV11-2 and TRBJ1-5; D is possibly TRBD1 (6 bases). V was pared by 3 bases and J by 7 bases, with 19 bases between. Germline V gene sequence: CDR1 SGHAT, CDR2 FQNNGV. The CDR3 is 16 amino acids. The CDR3 coding sequence is TGTGCCAGCAGCTTGCTCCCGGTAGGGGGTGGGCAGCCCCAGCATTTT. It codes for CASSLLPVGGGQPQHF.

This clonotype occurred many times. The chain carries TRBV7-6 and TRBJ2-3, with 9 bases identical to TRBD1. CDR3 length equals 14 residues. After removal of 5 bases from V and 6 bases from J, the junction contained 6 bases not matched to a gene. In germline, CDR1 is SGHVS, CDR2 FNYEAQ. Written as DNA, the CDR3 is TGTGCCAGCAGCCAGGGACAGGGATATGATACGCAGTATTTT. This encodes CASSQGQGYDTQYF. The full variable domain, its missing parts supplied by reference TRBV7-6 and TRBJ2-3, is GAGVSQSPRYKVTKRGQDVALRCDPISGHVSLYWYRQALGQGPEFLTYFNYEAQQDKSGLPNDRFSAERPEGSISTLTIQRTEQRDSAMYRCASSQGQGYDTQYFGPGTRLTVL.

V is TRBV5-6 and J is TRBJ2-3; no reliable D call. V was pared by 5 bases and J by 0 bases, with 19 bases between. Germline CDR1 reads SGHDT; CDR2 reads YYEEEE. The CDR3 totals 17 residues. CDR3 protein: CASSLTRRAASTDTQYF. CDR3 nucleotide sequence: TGTGCCAGCAGTCTCACTCGTCGGGCAGCGAGCACAGATACGCAGTATTTT.